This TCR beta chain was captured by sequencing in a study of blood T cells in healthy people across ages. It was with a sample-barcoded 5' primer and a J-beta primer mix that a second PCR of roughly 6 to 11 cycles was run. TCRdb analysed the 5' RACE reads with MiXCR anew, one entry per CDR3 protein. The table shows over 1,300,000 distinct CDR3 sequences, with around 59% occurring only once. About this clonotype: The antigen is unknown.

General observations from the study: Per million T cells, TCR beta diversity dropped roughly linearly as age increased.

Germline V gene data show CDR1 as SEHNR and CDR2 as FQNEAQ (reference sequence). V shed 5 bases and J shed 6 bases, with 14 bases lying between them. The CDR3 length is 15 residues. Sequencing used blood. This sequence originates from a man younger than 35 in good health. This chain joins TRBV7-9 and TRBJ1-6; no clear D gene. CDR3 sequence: CASSVGPVTNSPLHF. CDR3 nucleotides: TGTGCCAGCAGCGTAGGGCCGGTAACTAATTCACCCCTCCACTTT.